The 30 T cell receptor beta chains below were found in one sample sequenced in a study of shared clonotypes between healthy human individuals. Naive CD8 isolation took CD45RO-negative cells positively selected for CCR7 and excluded terminally differentiated effector memory CD45RA+ cells. Here immunoSEQ multiplex PCR was the method, and the copy in TCRdb shows in-frame clones only, minus some. This sample carries about 2.1 million clones, under 95% of them seen once, and the ten largest clones take more than 1.5%. Sequencing was carried out using naive CD8+ T cells from PBMCs. The source is a man aged 18 to 30 in good health. Some clones in this sample may be carry-over from other donors' samples.

Remarks on this clone: Within the sample, other DNA sequences also encode this same CDR3. V usage is TRBV29-1 and J usage is TRBJ1-2; D ambiguous. Germline assignment: CDR1 SQVTM and CDR2 ANQGSEA. The length of the CDR3 is 12 residues. V gave up 0 bases and J gave up 8 bases, with 10 bases separating them. CDR3 sequence: CSVEDRPGGYTF. DNA of the CDR3: TGCAGCGTTGAAGACCGTCCCGGGGGCTACACCTTC.

The chain links TRBV10-2 to TRBJ2-2; the match to TRBD2 covers 7 bases. CDR1 and CDR2 from the germline V gene are WSHSY and SAAADI. The junction had 6 bases not matched to a gene; V was cut back by 5 bases and J by 0 bases. The length of the CDR3 is 16 residues. The CDR3 bases are TGCGCCAGCAGTCAGAAGGGACTACCGAACACCGGGGAGCTGTTTTTT. Translated: CASSQKGLPNTGELFF.

The chain recombines TRBV6-1 with TRBJ1-3; 7 bases are shared with TRBD1. Germline CDR1 MNHNS, CDR2 SASEGT. This CDR3 has 16 residues. Germline trimming cut 4 bases from V and 2 bases from J; bases unmatched to any gene: 8. The CDR3 sequence is CASSADRDPPGNTIYF. For the CDR3, the DNA is TGTGCCAGCAGTGCCGACAGGGATCCCCCTGGAAACACCATATATTTT.

The chain has TRBV27 and TRBJ2-7; D is possibly TRBD1 (5 bases). V was trimmed by 2 bases and J by 7 bases, leaving 12 bases between them. The length of the CDR3 is 13 residues. CDR1 is MNHEY, CDR2 SMNVEV, per germline (reference sequence). The CDR3 loop reads CASSLGAGWEQYF. The CDR3 region has the DNA TGTGCCAGCAGTTTAGGTGCAGGGTGGGAGCAGTACTTC.

V usage is TRBV5-6 and J usage is TRBJ2-7; possibly TRBD1 for D (5 bases). V lost 0 bases and J lost 6, with 7 bases in between. The CDR3 is 12 residues long. Germline V lookup: CDR1 SGHDT, CDR2 YYEEEE. The CDR3 region has the DNA TGTGCCAGCAGCTTGGGCAGGGCCGAGCAGTACTTC. Translating it yields CASSLGRAEQYF. Looking up the rest from reference TRBV5-6 and TRBJ2-7 gives the full variable domain: DAGVTQSPTHLIKTRGQQVTLRCSPKSGHDTVSWYQQALGQGPQFIFQYYEEEERQRGNFPDRFSGHQFPNYSSELNVNALLLGDSALYLCASSLGRAEQYFGPGTRLTVT.

This clone was seen more than once but under ten times. Other DNA sequences within the sample encode an identical CDR3. This sequence joins TRBV7-9 and TRBJ2-2, with D uncertain. Trimming shortened V by 3 bases and J by 2 bases, and 1 base separated the two germline ends. This CDR3 has 12 amino acids. The V gene's germline CDR1 is SEHNR and CDR2 FQNEAQ (reference sequence). The CDR3 is CASSFNTGELFF. The CDR3 DNA reads TGTGCCAGCAGCTTTAACACCGGGGAGCTGTTTTTT.

The J gene is TRBJ2-1, the V gene TRBV28; 11 bases fit TRBD2. Trimming cost V 5 bases and J 2 bases; bases outside gene matches: 8. This CDR3 has 17 amino acids. Germline values: CDR1 MDHEN, CDR2 SYDVKM. CDR3 residues: CASSTPGTSGTYNEQFF. The CDR3 nucleotides are TGTGCCAGCAGTACGCCCGGGACTAGCGGTACCTACAATGAGCAGTTCTTC. Full variable domain (rest looked up from reference TRBV28 and TRBJ2-1): DVKVTQSSRYLVKRTGEKVFLECVQDMDHENMFWYRQDPGLGLRLIYFSYDVKMKEKGDIPEGYSVSREKKERFSLILESASTNQTSMYLCASSTPGTSGTYNEQFFGPGTRLTVL.

J is TRBJ2-3 and V is TRBV4-1, with 11 positions matching TRBD2. V gave up 4 bases and J gave up 3 bases; unmatched junction bases: 9. This CDR3 has 17 amino acids. Germline CDR1 is MGHRA and CDR2 is YSYEKL. The DNA of the CDR3 is TGCGCCAGCAGCCTCGGACTAGCGGGCGCAAAGACAGATACGCAGTATTTT. This encodes CASSLGLAGAKTDTQYF.

The V and J genes are TRBV5-6 and TRBJ2-1; D may match TRBD1 or TRBD2 (5 bases each). The V and J ends lost 3 bases and 7 bases respectively, with 17 bases between them. The CDR3 is made up of 15 amino acids. Germline V lookup: CDR1 SGHDT, CDR2 YYEEEE. This chain's CDR3 is CASSSTEGLRNEQFF. The CDR3 region has the DNA TGTGCCAGCAGCTCAACAGAGGGGCTGCGGAATGAGCAGTTCTTC. The full variable domain, its missing parts supplied by reference TRBV5-6 and TRBJ2-1, is DAGVTQSPTHLIKTRGQQVTLRCSPKSGHDTVSWYQQALGQGPQFIFQYYEEEERQRGNFPDRFSGHQFPNYSSELNVNALLLGDSALYLCASSSTEGLRNEQFFGPGTRLTVL.

The chain employs TRBV5-4 and TRBJ1-1; D is ambiguous. The CDR3 has 13 amino acids. The V and J ends lost 5 bases and 3 bases respectively, with 11 bases between them. CDR1 is SGHNT and CDR2 is YYREEE in the germline V gene (reference sequence). DNA for the CDR3: TGTGCCAGCAGGTACGGACGGGACACTGAAGCTTTCTTT. This translates into CASRYGRDTEAFF.

The V and J genes are TRBV27 and TRBJ2-1; TRBD1 matches 10 bases. V shed 0 bases, J shed 9 bases, and the junction held 5 bases outside the gene matches. The CDR3 consists of 15 residues. CDR1 MNHEY and CDR2 SMNVEV come from the germline V gene (reference sequence). CDR3 residues: CASSLSGTGAGEQFF. CDR3 sequence (DNA): TGTGCCAGCAGTTTATCCGGGACAGGGGCGGGTGAGCAGTTCTTC.

This clone was detected once. The V call is TRBV27, the J call TRBJ2-7; D is possibly TRBD2 (6 bases). The germline gives CDR1 MNHEY, CDR2 SMNVEV (reference sequence). The CDR3 covers 15 residues. V lost 5 bases and J 2 bases, leaving 16 bases between the germline ends. The CDR3 sequence is CASSNLASGPYEQYF. CDR3 sequence (DNA): TGTGCCAGCAGTAATCTAGCGTCCGGTCCCTACGAGCAGTACTTC.

The V and J genes are TRBV4-1 and TRBJ1-3; D gene ambiguous. Germline V gene sequence: CDR1 MGHRA, CDR2 YSYEKL. The CDR3 has 16 residues. Deletions cut 1 base from V and 3 bases from J, with 13 bases between. The CDR3 nucleotides read TGCGCCAGCAGCCAAGCGGAGAGGGCAGATGGAAACACCATATATTTT. This gives the protein CASSQAERADGNTIYF.

The chain employs TRBV15 and TRBJ1-3; 9 nucleotides agree with TRBD1. Trimming cost V 1 base and J 7 bases; bases outside gene matches: 5. The CDR3 has 15 residues. In germline, CDR1 is LNHNV, CDR2 YYDKDF (reference sequence). CDR3 in DNA: TGTGCCACCAGCAGAGTAGACAGGGGGGACAACACCATATATTTT. This sequence encodes CATSRVDRGDNTIYF.

The gene calls are TRBV10-3 and TRBJ2-7; 7 bases align to TRBD2. Germline CDR1 is ENHRY and CDR2 is SYGVKD. Unmatched junction bases numbered 5, after V lost 6 bases and J lost 3 bases. This CDR3 has 13 residues. The CDR3 region has the DNA TGTGCCATCAGCCCCCGGGACTACTACGAGCAGTACTTC. This translates into CAISPRDYYEQYF.

Points on this clone: Additional DNA sequences in this sample encode the identical CDR3. The chain links TRBV7-9 to TRBJ1-5; D is undetermined. Trimming took 1 base from V and 4 from J, leaving 8 bases between them. Germline V gene sequence: CDR1 SEHNR, CDR2 FQNEAQ (reference sequence). The CDR3 has 14 residues. The CDR3 sequence is CASSLVGSNQPQHF. CDR3 coding DNA: TGTGCCAGCAGCTTAGTGGGATCTAATCAGCCCCAGCATTTT.

V gene TRBV27 combines with J gene TRBJ2-7; 7 bases fit TRBD1. The CDR3 is made up of 15 amino acids. V was pared by 2 bases and J by 0 bases, with 4 bases of the junction left unmatched. Germline V gene sequence: CDR1 MNHEY, CDR2 SMNVEV (reference sequence). CDR3 region: CASSLGWDSSYEQYF. The CDR3 nucleotides are TGTGCCAGCAGTTTAGGTTGGGACAGCTCCTACGAGCAGTACTTC.

The V call is TRBV5-6, the J call TRBJ1-5, with TRBD1 matching over 8 bases. Germline V CDR1 and CDR2: SGHDT, YYEEEE. The CDR3 is 14 residues long. V was clipped by 0 bases and J by 5 bases; unmatched bases: 1. CDR3 sequence (DNA): TGTGCCAGCAGCTTGGGGACAGGGCATCAGCCCCAGCATTTT. Encoded protein: CASSLGTGHQPQHF.

The chain couples TRBV5-4 to TRBJ2-2; possibly TRBD2 for D (5 bases). Germline CDR1 is SGHNT and CDR2 is YYREEE (reference sequence). The V and J ends lost 5 bases and 8 bases respectively, with 10 bases between them. The CDR3 extends over 12 amino acids. This CDR3 reads CASRRASGELFF. The CDR3 coding sequence is TGTGCCAGCAGGCGGGCGTCTGGGGAGCTGTTTTTT.

This clone was seen only once. The J gene is TRBJ2-1, the V gene TRBV10-2; 9 bases are a match to TRBD2. The germline V gene has CDR1 WSHSY and CDR2 SAAADI. Germline trimming cut 2 bases from V and 2 bases from J; bases unmatched to any gene: 1. This CDR3 spans 15 amino acids. The CDR3 sequence is CASSEGGRAYNEQFF. The CDR3 nucleotides read TGCGCCAGCAGTGAGGGCGGGAGGGCCTACAATGAGCAGTTCTTC.

This clone was detected only once. The rearrangement uses TRBV6-1 and TRBJ1-4, with a weak D call TRBD1 (6 bases). Per the germline V gene, CDR1 is MNHNS and CDR2 is SASEGT. V was cut by 0 bases and J by 4 bases, with 15 bases left in between. The length of the CDR3 is 17 residues. The CDR3 region has the DNA TGTGCCAGCAGTGAAGCCTGGTCGACAGGCCTTAATGAAAAACTGTTTTTT. Translation: CASSEAWSTGLNEKLFF.

V gene TRBV18 combines with J gene TRBJ2-1, with 9 bases aligning to TRBD1. The CDR3 runs 16 residues. Germline CDR1 is KGHSH and CDR2 is LQKENI. The V segment lost 2 bases and the J segment 7 bases; nucleotides outside the gene matches: 9. CDR3 nucleotide sequence: TGTGCCAGCTCACCATCGCCGGGACAGGGACTAAATGAGCAGTTCTTC. Its protein is CASSPSPGQGLNEQFF.

The genes are TRBV7-9 and TRBJ2-2; tentatively, D is TRBD2 (6 bases). Germline CDR1 and CDR2: SEHNR and FQNEAQ (reference sequence). V dropped 7 bases and J dropped 1 base, with 19 bases sitting between them. There are 17 residues in the CDR3. In nucleotides, the CDR3 is TGTGCCAGCACCCGGGACTCGCTGGGGGGGAACACCGGGGAGCTGTTTTTT. This gives the protein CASTRDSLGGNTGELFF.

CDR3 residues: CAWSAQSGYTF. The CDR3 DNA sequence: TGTGCCTGGAGTGCACAGTCTGGCTACACCTTC. The chain has TRBV30 and TRBJ1-2; no clear D gene. CDR1 and CDR2 (germline): GTSNPN, SVGIG (reference sequence). This CDR3 spans 11 amino acids. V was trimmed by 1 base and J by 7 bases, leaving 7 bases between them.

Concerning this clone itself: The sample holds other DNA sequences that translate to the same CDR3. The V call is TRBV2, the J call TRBJ2-7, with D possibly matching TRBD2 (5 bases). V was trimmed by 9 bases and J by 4 bases, leaving 16 bases between them. CDR1 and CDR2 (germline): SNHLY, FYNNEI. This CDR3 comprises 13 residues. Here the CDR3 reads CASRPGLLYEQYF. For the CDR3, the DNA is TGTGCCAGTAGACCGGGATTACTATACGAGCAGTACTTC.

The V call is TRBV10-2, the J call TRBJ2-1, with D maybe TRBD2 (5 bases). The germline V gene has CDR1 WSHSY and CDR2 SAAADI. The CDR3 sequence is 14 residues long. Trimming took off 3 bases at V and 8 bases at J, with 14 bases between the two ends. This chain's CDR3 is CASSDKRPADEQFF. In DNA, the CDR3 is TGCGCCAGCAGTGATAAGCGGCCGGCCGATGAGCAGTTCTTC.

CDR3 amino acids: CASSLGVDRGPSYEQYF. CDR3 bases: TGTGCCAGCAGCTTAGGGGTCGACAGGGGACCCTCCTACGAGCAGTACTTC. This chain uses TRBV11-2 with TRBJ2-7; 8 bases align to TRBD1. CDR1 is SGHAT, CDR2 FQNNGV, per germline. V lost 1 base and J lost 0; bases outside the gene matches: 8. This CDR3 is 17 amino acids long.

The V and J genes are TRBV29-1 and TRBJ1-1; possible D gene TRBD1, 5 bases. Germline values: CDR1 SQVTM, CDR2 ANQGSEA. CDR3 length: 11 amino acids. Trimming took 6 bases from V and 5 from J, leaving 10 bases between them. CDR3 in DNA: TGCAGCGTAGCCCAGGGAACTGAAGCTTTCTTT. Translation gives CSVAQGTEAFF.

J is TRBJ1-3 and V is TRBV4-1; no clear D gene. This CDR3 is built from 14 residues. The germline V gene has CDR1 MGHRA and CDR2 YSYEKL. Trimming shortened V by 1 base and J by 2 bases, and 6 bases separated the two germline ends. The DNA of the CDR3 is TGCGCCAGCAGCCAAGGTGGGGCTGGAAACACCATATATTTT. It is translated as CASSQGGAGNTIYF.

In DNA form, the CDR3 reads TGTGCCAGCAGTTCCGGGACTAGCGGGAACCTCTACAATGAGCAGTTCTTC. It yields the protein CASSSGTSGNLYNEQFF. The V call is TRBV28, the J call TRBJ2-1, with 13 bases aligning to TRBD2. The CDR3 runs 17 residues. With V trimmed by 4 bases and J by 3 bases, 6 bases remained unmatched. The V gene's germline CDR1 is MDHEN and CDR2 SYDVKM.